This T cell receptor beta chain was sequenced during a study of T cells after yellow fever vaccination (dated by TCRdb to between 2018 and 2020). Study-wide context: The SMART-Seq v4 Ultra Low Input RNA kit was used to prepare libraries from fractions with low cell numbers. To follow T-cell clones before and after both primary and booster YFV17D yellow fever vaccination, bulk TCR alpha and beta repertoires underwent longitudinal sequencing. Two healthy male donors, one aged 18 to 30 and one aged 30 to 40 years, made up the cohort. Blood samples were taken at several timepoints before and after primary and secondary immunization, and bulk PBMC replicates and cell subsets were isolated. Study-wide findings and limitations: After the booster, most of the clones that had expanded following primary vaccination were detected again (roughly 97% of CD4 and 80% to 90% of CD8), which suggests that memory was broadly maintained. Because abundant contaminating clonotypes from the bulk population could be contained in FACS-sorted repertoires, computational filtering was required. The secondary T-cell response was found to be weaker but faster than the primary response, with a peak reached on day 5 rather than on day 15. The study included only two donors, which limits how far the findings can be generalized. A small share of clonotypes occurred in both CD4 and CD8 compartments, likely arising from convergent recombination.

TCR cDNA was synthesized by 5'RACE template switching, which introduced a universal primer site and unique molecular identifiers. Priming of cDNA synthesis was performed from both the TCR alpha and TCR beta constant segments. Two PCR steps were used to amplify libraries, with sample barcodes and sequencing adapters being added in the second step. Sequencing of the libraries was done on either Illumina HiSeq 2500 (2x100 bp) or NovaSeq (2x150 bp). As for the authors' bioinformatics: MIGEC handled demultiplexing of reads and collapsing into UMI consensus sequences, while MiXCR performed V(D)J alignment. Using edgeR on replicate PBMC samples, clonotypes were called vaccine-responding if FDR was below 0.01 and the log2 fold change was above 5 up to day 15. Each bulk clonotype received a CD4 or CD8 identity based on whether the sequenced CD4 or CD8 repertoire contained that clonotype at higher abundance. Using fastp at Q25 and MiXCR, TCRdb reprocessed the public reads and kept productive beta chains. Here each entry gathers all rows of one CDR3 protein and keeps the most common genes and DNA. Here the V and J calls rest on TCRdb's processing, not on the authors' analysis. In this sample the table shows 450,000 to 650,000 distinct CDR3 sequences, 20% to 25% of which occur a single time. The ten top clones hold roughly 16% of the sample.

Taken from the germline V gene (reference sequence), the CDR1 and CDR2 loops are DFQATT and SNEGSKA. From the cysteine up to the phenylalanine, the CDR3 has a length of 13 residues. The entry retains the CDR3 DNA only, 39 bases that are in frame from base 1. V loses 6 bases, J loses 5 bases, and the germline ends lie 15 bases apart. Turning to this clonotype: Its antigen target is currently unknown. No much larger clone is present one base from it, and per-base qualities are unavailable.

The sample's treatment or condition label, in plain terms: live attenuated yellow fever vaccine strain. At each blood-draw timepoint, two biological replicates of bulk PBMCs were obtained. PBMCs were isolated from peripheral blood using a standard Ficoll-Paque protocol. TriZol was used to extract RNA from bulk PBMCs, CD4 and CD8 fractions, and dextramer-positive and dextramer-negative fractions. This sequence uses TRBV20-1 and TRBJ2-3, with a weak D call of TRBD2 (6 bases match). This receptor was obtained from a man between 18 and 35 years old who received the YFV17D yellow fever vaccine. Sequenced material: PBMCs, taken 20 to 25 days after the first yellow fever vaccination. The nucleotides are TGCAGTGCCTCGGAGGGCGTGGGAGATACGCAGTATTTT. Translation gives CSASEGVGDTQYF.